These 28 T cell receptor beta chains were all obtained from the same sample, sequenced in a study of T cell repertoires in cytomegalovirus infection. Their cognate antigens are unknown. Each CDR3 protein is one row after TCRdb ran MiXCR on the reads. The table includes roughly 340,000 distinct CDR3 sequences, about 27% detected once. The starting material was cultured PBMCs, obtained from culture after CMV antigen stimulation. The origin of the receptors is a human donor in good health (CMV status not recorded). Some clones in this sample may be carry-over from other donors' samples.

The chain uses TRBV4-1 and TRBJ2-1, with 9 bases fitting TRBD2. This CDR3 has 17 residues. The germline gives CDR1 MGHRA, CDR2 YSYEKL. V trimming: 2 bases; J trimming: 9 bases; junction bases outside the gene matches: 14. The CDR3 bases are TGCGCCAGCAGCCAATATTCGGGGATAGCGGGAGAGTTTGAGCAGTTCTTC. Residues: CASSQYSGIAGEFEQFF.

This clonotype was observed a handful of times. The gene calls are TRBV12-3 or TRBV12-4 and TRBJ2-1, with a tentative D call TRBD1 (6 bases). This CDR3 has 15 amino acids. Deletions cut 6 bases from V and 5 bases from J, with 17 bases between. The CDR3 region has the DNA TGTGCCAGCAGCACCGGCGGACAGATCAACAATGAGCAGTTCTTC. It is translated as CASSTGGQINNEQFF.

The J gene is TRBJ2-3, the V gene TRBV7-2; 9 bases are shared with TRBD2. This CDR3 comprises 18 residues. CDR1 and CDR2 (germline): SGHTA, FQGNSA. V lost 6 bases and J lost 3; bases outside the gene matches: 16. CDR3 amino acids: CASSSREWGLAVTDTQYF. The CDR3 nucleotides are TGTGCCAGCAGTTCCAGAGAATGGGGACTAGCAGTGACAGATACGCAGTATTTT.

This clonotype turned up a few times. The chain uses TRBV7-3 and TRBJ2-2; D is unresolved. Germline V gives CDR1 SGHTA, CDR2 FQGTGA. V was trimmed by 5 bases and J by 5 bases, leaving 6 bases between them. The CDR3 runs to 12 residues. CDR3 DNA sequence: TGTGCCAGCAGCATGGGTACCGGGGAGCTGTTTTTT. It yields the protein CASSMGTGELFF.

The rearrangement links TRBV27 to TRBJ2-7; 10 nucleotides line up with TRBD1. This CDR3 is built from 14 residues. Germline assignment: CDR1 MNHEY and CDR2 SMNVEV (reference sequence). In DNA form, the CDR3 reads TGTGCATCCCAGACCGGACAGGGGGCCTACGAGCAGTACTTC. Protein product: CASQTGQGAYEQYF.

This clonotype has a handful of counts. This sequence joins TRBV27 and TRBJ1-6; 12 bases are shared with TRBD1. The CDR3 sequence is 18 residues long. Trimming removed 3 bases from V and 7 bases from J; junction bases left unmatched: 10. CDR1 and CDR2 from the germline V gene are MNHEY and SMNVEV (reference sequence). CDR3 coding DNA: TGTGCCAGCAGTTTGGCCCGGGGGGGGACAGGGGGCAATTCACCCCTCCACTTT. Translating it yields CASSLARGGTGGNSPLHF.

This clonotype has only a few counts. The chain is built from TRBV7-6 and TRBJ2-3; a possible D gene is TRBD2 (5 bases). V lost 2 bases and J 6 bases, leaving 18 bases between the germline ends. Per the germline V gene, CDR1 is SGHVS and CDR2 is FNYEAQ. The CDR3 covers 16 residues. The CDR3 DNA follows: TGTGCCAGCAGCTTACTCGGGCGGGTTCCAGACGATACGCAGTATTTT. The encoded protein is CASSLLGRVPDDTQYF.

A few counts support this clonotype. The V call is TRBV7-9, the J call TRBJ1-2; 9 bases agree with TRBD1. From germline, CDR1 is SEHNR and CDR2 FQNEAQ (reference sequence). The CDR3 is 14 amino acids. Unmatched junction bases numbered 5, after V lost 1 base and J lost 8 bases. CDR3 sequence: CASSLEGDRDGYTF. The CDR3 nucleotides read TGTGCCAGCAGCTTAGAGGGGGACAGGGACGGCTACACCTTC.

This clonotype was found many times. The rearrangement joins TRBV7-8 to TRBJ2-1; possible D gene TRBD1, 5 bases. The germline V and J ends were trimmed by 3 bases and 1 base, with 10 bases remaining between them. Germline V gene data show CDR1 as SGHVS and CDR2 as FQNEAQ. The CDR3 totals 15 residues. Written as DNA, the CDR3 is TGTGCCAGCAGCTTCTGGCAGGGATCCTACAATGAGCAGTTCTTC. Encoded protein: CASSFWQGSYNEQFF.

This clonotype came up a few times. The J gene is TRBJ1-1, the V gene TRBV7-2, with 7 nucleotides matching TRBD1. V lost 7 bases and J lost 1; bases outside the gene matches: 6. Germline lookup yields CDR1 SGHTA and CDR2 FQGNSA. The length of the CDR3 is 14 residues. The CDR3 region has the DNA TGTGCCAGCACCACAGGGGCAGGGAACACTGAAGCTTTCTTT. It yields the protein CASTTGAGNTEAFF.

This clonotype was counted only a few times. The V gene is TRBV15, the J gene TRBJ1-5; 10 bases line up with TRBD1. The V gene's germline CDR1 is LNHNV and CDR2 YYDKDF (reference sequence). The trim removed 5 bases at V and 5 bases at J, leaving 12 bases unmatched. CDR3 length: 17 residues. The CDR3 here is CATSPGTGVRGDQPQHF. The CDR3 DNA follows: TGTGCCACCAGCCCCGGGACAGGGGTTAGGGGCGATCAGCCCCAGCATTTT.

A remark on this clonotype: At one of its ends the junction is not consistent with the germline gene, which may arise from a read error. The J gene is TRBJ2-7, the V gene TRBV5-8; D perhaps matches TRBD2 (5 bases). The CDR3 has 12 residues. CDR1 and CDR2 (germline): SGHTS, YDEGEE. The chain's CDR3 is CASSFGKAPPNF. CDR3 sequence (DNA): TGTGCCAGCAGCTTCGGGAAAGCTCCGCCGAACTTC.

V is TRBV28 and J is TRBJ2-2, with a possible D match to TRBD2 (5 bases). The CDR3 length is 14 residues. Germline V CDR1 and CDR2: MDHEN, SYDVKM. Trimming removed 3 bases at V and 5 bases at J, with 10 bases between. CDR3 nucleotide sequence: TGTGCCAGCAGTTTGAGCCCGGGGACCGGGGAGCTGTTTTTT. It is translated as CASSLSPGTGELFF. The variable domain in full, completed from reference TRBV28 and TRBJ2-2, reads DVKVTQSSRYLVKRTGEKVFLECVQDMDHENMFWYRQDPGLGLRLIYFSYDVKMKEKGDIPEGYSVSREKKERFSLILESASTNQTSMYLCASSLSPGTGELFFGEGSRLTVL.

This clonotype was picked up many times. The V call is TRBV7-2, the J call TRBJ1-2, with D unresolved. This CDR3 region has 14 residues. Trimming stripped 3 bases from V and 4 bases from J, with 12 bases between. Germline CDR1 and CDR2: SGHTA and FQGNSA. The DNA for the CDR3 is TGTGCCAGCAGCTTTCGCCGGGGTGGCTATGGCTACACCTTC. Protein sequence: CASSFRRGGYGYTF.

The chain joins TRBV11-1 to TRBJ2-1; 9 bases are a match to TRBD2. The V and J ends lost 1 base and 10 bases, in that order; junction bases with no gene match: 5. This CDR3 spans 14 amino acids. Germline V CDR1 and CDR2: SGHAT, FQDESV (reference sequence). In DNA, the CDR3 is TGTGCCAGCAGCTTAGAGCAAGCGGGGGGCGAGCAGTTCTTC. Amino acid sequence: CASSLEQAGGEQFF.

In its sample, this clonotype was seen many times. The CDR3 sequence is CASSPRGSSTDTQYF. The CDR3 coding sequence is TGTGCCAGCAGTCCGAGAGGATCTAGCACAGATACGCAGTATTTT. The rearrangement links TRBV7-2 to TRBJ2-3; D unclear. Trimming pared 6 bases from V and 0 bases from J, leaving 13 bases between. This CDR3 is 15 amino acids long. Germline V CDR1 and CDR2: SGHTA, FQGNSA.

This clonotype was seen ten or more times. This rearrangement joins TRBV7-6 to TRBJ1-3; D is unclear. The CDR3 contains 16 residues. Germline values: CDR1 SGHVS, CDR2 FNYEAQ. V lost 4 bases to trimming and J lost 0 bases, with 13 bases between them. CDR3 loop: CASSSVDSRSGNTIYF. DNA for the CDR3: TGTGCCAGCAGCTCCGTTGACTCTCGCTCTGGAAACACCATATATTTT.

This chain joins TRBV12-3 or TRBV12-4 and TRBJ1-3, with D possibly TRBD1 on 5 matching bases. This CDR3 spans 15 amino acids. Deletions cut 7 bases from V and 0 bases from J, with 13 bases between. The CDR3 nucleotides read TGTGCCAGCACCCTAGGGGCCAACTCTGGAAACACCATATATTTT. It encodes CASTLGANSGNTIYF.

This chain joins TRBV11-2 and TRBJ2-1; D is ambiguous. The germline V gene has CDR1 SGHAT and CDR2 FQNNGV. Trimming took 5 bases from V and 4 from J, leaving 9 bases between them. This CDR3 has 13 residues. The CDR3 loop reads CASSPDPYNEQFF. CDR3 coding DNA: TGTGCCAGCAGCCCAGACCCATACAATGAGCAGTTCTTC.

This clonotype was seen ten or more times. The genes are TRBV7-2 and TRBJ2-3, with D possibly being TRBD2 (6 bases). V lost 0 bases and J 2 bases, leaving 12 bases between the germline ends. The CDR3 consists of 16 residues. From germline, CDR1 is SGHTA and CDR2 FQGNSA. The CDR3 loop is CASSLALGEDTDTQYF. DNA for the CDR3: TGTGCCAGCAGCTTAGCGTTGGGGGAGGACACAGATACGCAGTATTTT.

This sequence joins TRBV28 and TRBJ2-7; D is unresolved. Germline V gives CDR1 MDHEN, CDR2 SYDVKM. V gave up 3 bases and J gave up 3 bases, with 15 bases separating them. CDR3 size: 15 residues. The CDR3 is CASSFPDPGYYEQYF. CDR3 DNA: TGTGCCAGCAGTTTCCCCGACCCTGGCTACTACGAGCAGTACTTC.

This clonotype was observed a handful of times. The genes are TRBV19 and TRBJ1-2, with no clear D. V was trimmed by 2 bases and J by 2 bases, leaving 18 bases between them. CDR1 is LNHDA, CDR2 SQIVND, per germline (reference sequence). CDR3 length: 17 residues. CDR3 nucleotides: TGTGCCAGTAGTATATACGACCGAACAGACCCCAACTATGGCTACACCTTC. Encoded protein: CASSIYDRTDPNYGYTF.

The chain recombines TRBV7-9 with TRBJ2-5; D gene unclear. This CDR3 is built from 14 residues. Germline CDR1 SEHNR, CDR2 FQNEAQ (reference sequence). The germline V and J ends were trimmed by 1 base and 4 bases, with 10 bases remaining between them. For the CDR3, the DNA is TGTGCCAGCAGCTTAGGGGCAGAGCGAGAGACCCAGTACTTC. Translating gives CASSLGAERETQYF.

This chain joins TRBV10-3 and TRBJ2-7; no reliable D call. The germline gives CDR1 ENHRY, CDR2 SYGVKD. Trimming pared 1 base from V and 6 bases from J, leaving 4 bases between. The CDR3 runs 11 residues. CDR3 sequence (DNA): TGTGCCATCAGTGAGTATCCCGAGCAGTACTTC. Residues: CAISEYPEQYF.

This clonotype was detected a few times. V gene TRBV7-8 combines with J gene TRBJ1-3, with TRBD1 matching 11 bases. CDR1 and CDR2 from the germline V gene are SGHVS and FQNEAQ. This CDR3 region has 14 residues. Trimming at V came to 5 bases and at J to 8 bases, leaving 5 bases not matched to a gene. CDR3 sequence: CASSRGTGGYTIYF. The CDR3 nucleotides are TGTGCCAGCAGCAGGGGGACAGGGGGTTACACCATATATTTT.

V and J are TRBV15 and TRBJ2-1; tentatively, D is TRBD1 (5 bases). Germline V gene data show CDR1 as LNHNV and CDR2 as YYDKDF (reference sequence). V gave up 8 bases and J gave up 6 bases, with 14 bases separating them. The CDR3 extends over 13 amino acids. CDR3 residues: CATWAGWGNEQFF. CDR3 in DNA: TGTGCCACCTGGGCAGGGTGGGGCAATGAGCAGTTCTTC.

This clonotype has at least ten counts. The rearrangement links TRBV7-8 to TRBJ2-2, with 8 nucleotides matching TRBD2. Trimming cost V 2 bases and J 2 bases; bases outside gene matches: 13. The CDR3 totals 19 residues. CDR1 and CDR2 (germline): SGHVS, FQNEAQ. The chain's CDR3 is CASSLRWSSGTSNTGELFF. CDR3 DNA: TGTGCCAGCAGCTTAAGGTGGAGTAGCGGGACGAGTAACACCGGGGAGCTGTTTTTT.

In this sample, this clonotype turned up a few times. The CDR3 DNA reads as TGCGCCAGCAGAATGGGCTTACAAGAGACCCAGTACTTC. Its translation is CASRMGLQETQYF. The chain has TRBV5-1 and TRBJ2-5; D not resolved. Trimming pared 5 bases from V and 2 bases from J, leaving 10 bases between. This CDR3 is 13 amino acids long. Per germline, CDR1 SGHRS and CDR2 YFSETQ.